These 17 T cell receptor beta chains were all obtained from the same sample, sequenced in a study of T cell changes during pregnancy in multiple sclerosis. Data came from immunoSEQ multiplex PCR; TCRdb stores just in-frame clones and leaves some out. The sample holds about 110,000 clones, about 90% seen once. The specimen comprised peripheral blood, sampled before pregnancy. The source is a female donor with multiple sclerosis, enrolled in a pregnancy study.

This clone has only one observation. The J gene is TRBJ2-1, the V gene TRBV6-1; 10 nucleotides agree with TRBD2. This CDR3 is 18 amino acids long. After removal of 2 bases from V and 2 bases from J, the junction contained 9 bases not matched to a gene. Germline loops: CDR1 MNHNS, CDR2 SASEGT. The CDR3 nucleotides read TGTGCCAGCAGTGAACGAACTAGCGGGATCGGCGCCTACAATGAGCAGTTCTTC. This encodes CASSERTSGIGAYNEQFF.

This clone was seen only once. The chain carries TRBV19 and TRBJ2-6; 9 bases map to TRBD2. V was clipped by 10 bases and J by 0 bases; unmatched bases: 7. CDR3 length equals 16 residues. The germline V gene encodes CDR1 LNHDA and CDR2 SQIVND (reference sequence). The CDR3 DNA reads as TGTGCCACCCTAGCGGGGAACCCCTCTGGGGCCAACGTCCTGACTTTC. Encoded protein: CATLAGNPSGANVLTF.

V usage is TRBV6-5 and J usage is TRBJ2-2; possibly TRBD2 for D (5 bases). Per the germline V gene, CDR1 is MNHEY and CDR2 is SVGAGI. V was trimmed by 2 bases and J by 1 base, leaving 8 bases between them. The CDR3 consists of 15 residues. CDR3 coding DNA: TGTGCCAGCAGTTACGACGGGATGAACACCGGGGAGCTGTTTTTT. Protein product: CASSYDGMNTGELFF.

The rearrangement uses TRBV15 and TRBJ1-5, with D unclear. Per germline, CDR1 LNHNV and CDR2 YYDKDF (reference sequence). V was clipped by 3 bases and J by 3 bases, with 12 bases between them. The CDR3 length is 15 residues. The CDR3 region is CATSSLGGLNQPQHF. CDR3 nucleotide sequence: TGTGCCACCAGCAGCCTGGGAGGGCTCAATCAGCCCCAGCATTTT.

In this sample, this clone turned up once. The chain employs TRBV5-1 and TRBJ2-2, with a weak D call TRBD2 (5 bases). The germline V gene has CDR1 SGHRS and CDR2 YFSETQ. V was clipped by 1 base and J by 2 bases, with 12 bases between them. CDR3 length: 16 residues. The CDR3 is CASSLFAGPNTGELFF. As DNA, the CDR3 is TGCGCCAGCAGCTTGTTCGCGGGTCCAAACACCGGGGAGCTGTTTTTT.

This chain uses TRBV5-6 with TRBJ1-2, with D perhaps matching TRBD1 (6 bases). V shed 4 bases and J shed 4 bases, with 17 bases lying between them. The CDR3 is 15 amino acids. Germline lookup yields CDR1 SGHDT and CDR2 YYEEEE. As DNA, the CDR3 is TGTGCCAGCAGCCTACAGGGTACCGTTGGCTATGGCTACACCTTC. This gives the protein CASSLQGTVGYGYTF.

V is TRBV28 and J is TRBJ2-6, with no clear D. V lost 2 bases and J lost 0, with 5 bases in between. CDR3 length equals 15 residues. Germline V gives CDR1 MDHEN, CDR2 SYDVKM. This chain's CDR3 is CASSLQNSGANVLTF. In nucleotides, the CDR3 is TGTGCCAGCAGTTTACAGAACTCTGGGGCCAACGTCCTGACTTTC.

This chain uses TRBV28 with TRBJ2-7, with D perhaps TRBD2 (6 bases). Looked up from germline, CDR1 is MDHEN and CDR2 is SYDVKM. The CDR3 has 13 amino acids. The ends were cut back, 5 bases at V and 0 bases at J, with 8 bases in the middle. The CDR3, as DNA: TGTGCCAGCAGTGGGGACTCCTCCTACGAGCAGTACTTC. This gives the protein CASSGDSSYEQYF.

The genes are TRBV9 and TRBJ2-5; 12 positions match TRBD2. The CDR3 length is 16 residues. The V and J ends lost 0 bases and 3 bases, in that order; junction bases with no gene match: 3. Germline lookup yields CDR1 SGDLS and CDR2 YYNGEE. The CDR3 is CASSVEGLAGKETQYF. The CDR3, as DNA: TGTGCCAGCAGCGTAGAAGGACTAGCGGGGAAAGAGACCCAGTACTTC.

The CDR3 region is CASSLGHTQETQYF. CDR3 nucleotide sequence: TGTGCCAGCAGCTTAGGACATACACAAGAGACCCAGTACTTC. The rearrangement links TRBV7-7 to TRBJ2-5; D gene ambiguous. Germline-derived CDR1 and CDR2 are SSHAT and FNYEAQ (reference sequence). The V end lost 1 base, the J end lost 2 bases, and 8 bases lay between the germline ends. The CDR3 is 14 residues long.

The chain combines TRBV19 with TRBJ2-2, with 8 bases matching TRBD1. The CDR3 has 18 residues. Trimming cost V 5 bases and J 5 bases; bases outside gene matches: 16. Germline loops: CDR1 LNHDA, CDR2 SQIVND (reference sequence). CDR3: CASSVSPGQVYSTGELFF. CDR3 sequence (DNA): TGTGCCAGTAGTGTATCGCCGGGACAGGTTTATTCGACCGGGGAGCTGTTTTTT.

The chain recombines TRBV5-1 with TRBJ2-1; 10 positions agree with TRBD2. CDR3 length: 17 residues. Germline trimming cut 0 bases from V and 5 bases from J; bases unmatched to any gene: 8. Germline V gives CDR1 SGHRS, CDR2 YFSETQ. CDR3 amino acids: CASSLALTSGTDNEQFF. The DNA for the CDR3 is TGCGCCAGCAGCTTGGCCCTAACTAGCGGGACCGACAATGAGCAGTTCTTC.

DNA of the CDR3: TGTGCCAGCAGCTTATGGGCAGACGACAATGAGCAGTTCTTC. It translates to CASSLWADDNEQFF. The chain recombines TRBV7-2 with TRBJ2-1; unclear D gene. CDR1 and CDR2 (germline): SGHTA, FQGNSA. This CDR3 is built from 14 residues. V lost 2 bases and J 5 bases, leaving 10 bases between the germline ends.

V is TRBV19 and J is TRBJ2-6; D ambiguous. V lost 1 base, J lost 0 bases, and 4 bases lay in between. In germline, CDR1 is LNHDA, CDR2 SQIVND (reference sequence). CDR3 length equals 15 residues. CDR3 DNA: TGTGCCAGTAGTATAGGAGGCTCTGGGGCCAACGTCCTGACTTTC. This encodes CASSIGGSGANVLTF.

The gene calls are TRBV4-3 and TRBJ2-7; D is possibly TRBD2 (6 bases). V lost 0 bases, J lost 3 bases, and 12 bases lay in between. Germline-derived CDR1 and CDR2 are LGHNA and YSLEER. This CDR3 contains 15 residues. The CDR3 DNA sequence: TGCGCCAGCAGCCAAGATTTGCGGGGTGTCTACGAGCAGTACTTC. It codes for CASSQDLRGVYEQYF.

The DNA for the CDR3 is TGTGCCAGCAGCTACCGACAGGGGATTTCCTACGAGCAGTACTTC. This sequence encodes CASSYRQGISYEQYF. V and J are TRBV7-8 and TRBJ2-7, with TRBD1 matching 8 bases. V trimming: 4 bases; J trimming: 1 base; junction bases outside the gene matches: 6. The CDR3 is 15 amino acids. Per the germline V gene, CDR1 is SGHVS and CDR2 is FQNEAQ.

As DNA, the CDR3 is TGTGCCGCACGACAGGATTTTAACTATGGCTACACCTTC. This gives the protein CAARQDFNYGYTF. The chain joins TRBV28 to TRBJ1-2; perhaps TRBD1 as D (6 bases). This CDR3 has 13 residues. V was shortened by 11 bases and J by 1 base, with 14 bases between the two germline ends. Per germline, CDR1 MDHEN and CDR2 SYDVKM.